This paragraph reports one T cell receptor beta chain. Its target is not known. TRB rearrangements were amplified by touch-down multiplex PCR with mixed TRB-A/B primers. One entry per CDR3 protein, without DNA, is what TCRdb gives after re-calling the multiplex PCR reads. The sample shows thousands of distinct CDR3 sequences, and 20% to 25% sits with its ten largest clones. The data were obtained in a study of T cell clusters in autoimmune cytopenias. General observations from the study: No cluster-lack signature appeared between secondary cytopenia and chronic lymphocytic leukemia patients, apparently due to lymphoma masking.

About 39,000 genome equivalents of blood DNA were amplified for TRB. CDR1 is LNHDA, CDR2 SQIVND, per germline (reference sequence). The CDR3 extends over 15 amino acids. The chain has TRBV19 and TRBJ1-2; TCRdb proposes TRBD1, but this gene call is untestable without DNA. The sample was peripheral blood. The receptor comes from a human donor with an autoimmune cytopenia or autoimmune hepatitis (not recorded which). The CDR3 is CASLKTGNSNYGYTF.